The sequence of this T cell receptor beta chain was determined in a study of OX40 agonist ivuxolimab in advanced cancers. Study as a whole: Two patients with cutaneous melanoma and one with hepatocellular carcinoma, three in total, showed partial responses. Study-level results: It was not determined which antigens were specifically recognized by the peripheral T cells that had undergone clonal expansion.

Sequencing used immunoSEQ multiplex PCR; TCRdb keeps in-frame clones, though not all of them. Found here are roughly 60,000 clones, more than 70% of them singletons; the top ten hold roughly 3%. The germline V gene has CDR1 LNHNV and CDR2 YYDKDF (reference sequence). Trimming stripped 1 base from V and 5 bases from J, with 15 bases between. The CDR3 is 16 amino acids. Turning to this clone: Its antigen is unidentified.

Sequencing used CD4+ or CD8+ T cells sorted from blood, obtained in a trial of the OX40 agonist ivuxolimab. This TCR was recovered from an adult with an advanced solid tumor such as melanoma, head and neck, liver or kidney cancer. The chain couples TRBV15 to TRBJ2-1; D is uncertain. The CDR3 loop reads CATSRVGVGIDNEQFF. The CDR3 DNA reads TGTGCCACCAGCAGAGTTGGCGTTGGGATCGACAATGAGCAGTTCTTC. Supplemented by reference TRBV15 and TRBJ2-1, the full variable domain reads DAMVIQNPRYQVTQFGKPVTLSCSQTLNHNVMYWYQQKSSQAPKLLFHYYDKDFNNEADTPDNFQSRRPNTSFCFLDIRSPGLGDTAMYLCATSRVGVGIDNEQFFGPGTRLTVL.